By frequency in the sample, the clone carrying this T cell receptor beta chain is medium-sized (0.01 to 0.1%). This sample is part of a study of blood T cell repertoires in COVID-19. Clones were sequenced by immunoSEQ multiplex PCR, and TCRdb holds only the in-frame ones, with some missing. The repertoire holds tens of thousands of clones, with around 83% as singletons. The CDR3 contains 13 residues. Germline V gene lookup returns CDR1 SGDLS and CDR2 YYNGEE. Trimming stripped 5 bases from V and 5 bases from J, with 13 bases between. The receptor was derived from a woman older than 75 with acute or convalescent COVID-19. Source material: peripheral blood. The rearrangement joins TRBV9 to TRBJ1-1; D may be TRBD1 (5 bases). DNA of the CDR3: TGTGCCAGCAGTGGGTTGGGGGGAACTGAAGCTTTCTTT. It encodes CASSGLGGTEAFF.